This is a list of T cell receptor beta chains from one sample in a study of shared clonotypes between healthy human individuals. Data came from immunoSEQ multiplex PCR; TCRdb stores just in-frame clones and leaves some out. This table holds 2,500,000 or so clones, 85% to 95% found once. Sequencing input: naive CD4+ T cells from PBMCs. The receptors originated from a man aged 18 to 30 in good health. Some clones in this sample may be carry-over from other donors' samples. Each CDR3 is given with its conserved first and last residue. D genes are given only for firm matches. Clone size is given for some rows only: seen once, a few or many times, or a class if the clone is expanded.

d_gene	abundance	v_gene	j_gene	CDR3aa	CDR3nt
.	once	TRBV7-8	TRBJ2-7	CASSLATYSYEQYF	TGTGCCAGCAGCTTAGCGACATACTCCTACGAGCAGTACTTC
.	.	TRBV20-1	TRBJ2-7	CSARSEEQYF	TGCAGTGCTAGGAGTGAGGAGCAGTACTTC
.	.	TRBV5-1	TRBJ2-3	CASSLDSVTDTQYF	TGCGCCAGCAGCTTGGATAGCGTAACAGATACGCAGTATTTT
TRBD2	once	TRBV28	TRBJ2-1	CASSAVGRLIREQFF	TGTGCCAGCAGCGCGGTCGGGAGGTTAATCCGAGAGCAGTTCTTC
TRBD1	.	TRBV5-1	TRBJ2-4	CASSLQPGQGTKNIQYF	TGCGCCAGCAGCTTGCAGCCTGGACAGGGGACAAAAAACATTCAGTACTTC
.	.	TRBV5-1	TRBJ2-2	CASTVDGVPTGELFF	TGCGCCAGCACCGTCGACGGGGTTCCGACCGGGGAGCTGTTTTTT
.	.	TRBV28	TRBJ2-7	CASSTPGVGQYF	TGTGCCAGCAGTACCCCGGGGGTAGGGCAGTACTTC
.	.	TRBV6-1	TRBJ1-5	CASSLVGGNQPQHF	TGTGCCAGCTCCCTGGTGGGGGGCAATCAGCCCCAGCATTTT
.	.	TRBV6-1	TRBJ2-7	CASTLGSYEQYF	TGTGCCAGCACTTTGGGCTCCTACGAGCAGTACTTC
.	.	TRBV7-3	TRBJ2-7	CASSPLAGAYEQYF	TGTGCCAGCAGCCCTTTAGCAGGGGCCTACGAGCAGTACTTC
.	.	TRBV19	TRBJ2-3	CASSIDPRGGRDTQYF	TGTGCCAGTAGTATAGACCCGAGGGGAGGTAGGGATACGCAGTATTTT
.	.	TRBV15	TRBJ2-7	CATSRDRYEQYF	TGTGCCACCAGCAGAGATCGGTACGAGCAGTACTTC
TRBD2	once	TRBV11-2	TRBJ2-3	CASSLGLGGGTDTQYF	TGTGCCAGCAGCTTAGGACTCGGGGGGGGCACAGATACGCAGTATTTT
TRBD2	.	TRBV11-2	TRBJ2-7	CASSPSGQGSYEQYF	TGTGCCAGCAGTCCTAGCGGGCAGGGCTCCTACGAGCAGTACTTC
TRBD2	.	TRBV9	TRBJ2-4	CASSHPGTTTKNIQYF	TGTGCCAGCAGTCATCCCGGGACTACCACCAAAAACATTCAGTACTTC
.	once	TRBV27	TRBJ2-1	CASSLRGRGGMPYNEQFF	TGTGCCAGCAGTTTAAGGGGTCGTGGCGGGATGCCCTACAATGAGCAGTTCTTC
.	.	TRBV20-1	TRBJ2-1	CSAPQENEQFF	TGCAGTGCTCCACAGGAGAATGAGCAGTTCTTC
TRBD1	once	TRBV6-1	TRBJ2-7	CASSEWIGTGSLEQYF	TGTGCCAGCAGTGAATGGATCGGGACAGGGAGCCTCGAGCAGTACTTC
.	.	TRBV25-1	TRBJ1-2	CASSDYYGYTF	TGTGCCAGCAGTGACTACTATGGCTACACCTTC
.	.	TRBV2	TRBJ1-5	CASKQGSNQPQHF	TGTGCCAGCAAACAGGGCAGCAATCAGCCCCAGCATTTT
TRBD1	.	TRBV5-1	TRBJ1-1	CASSLQTGLTEAFF	TGCGCCAGCAGCTTGCAGACAGGGTTGACTGAAGCTTTCTTT
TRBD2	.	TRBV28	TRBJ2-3	CASSLIAGFTDTQYF	TGTGCCAGCAGTTTAATAGCGGGATTCACAGATACGCAGTATTTT
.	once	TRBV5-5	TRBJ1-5	CASSLEGDGNQPQHF	TGTGCCAGCAGCTTGGAGGGTGATGGCAATCAGCCCCAGCATTTT
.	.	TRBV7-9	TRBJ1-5	CASSFSGSLAQPQHF	TGTGCCAGCAGCTTTAGCGGCTCGCTTGCTCAGCCCCAGCATTTT
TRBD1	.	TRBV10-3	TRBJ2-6	CAISPTGIGANVLTF	TGTGCCATCAGTCCGACAGGGATAGGGGCCAACGTCCTGACTTTC
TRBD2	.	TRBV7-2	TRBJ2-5	CASSPPGTRLQETQYF	TGTGCCAGCAGCCCCCCCGGGACTAGATTACAAGAGACCCAGTACTTC
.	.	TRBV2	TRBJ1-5	CASSEGQLYSNQPQHF	TGTGCCAGCAGTGAAGGGCAGCTTTATAGCAATCAGCCCCAGCATTTT
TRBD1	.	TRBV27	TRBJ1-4	CASSGGDRGREKLFF	TGTGCCAGCAGTGGGGGGGACAGGGGTAGGGAAAAACTGTTTTTT
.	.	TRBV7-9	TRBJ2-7	CASSRPTGGEQYF	TGTGCCAGCAGCCGCCCGACCGGGGGCGAGCAGTACTTC
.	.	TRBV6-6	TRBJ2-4	CASTRRGGVQYF	TGTGCCAGCACCAGACGAGGGGGGGTTCAGTACTTC
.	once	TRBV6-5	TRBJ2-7	CASSYLLASKGYEQYF	TGTGCCAGCAGTTACCTCCTAGCAAGTAAGGGTTACGAGCAGTACTTC
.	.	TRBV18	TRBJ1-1	CASSPDSLNTEAFF	TGTGCCAGCTCACCGGACAGTTTGAACACTGAAGCTTTCTTT
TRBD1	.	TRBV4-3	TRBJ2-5	CASSQDPGGRETQYF	TGCGCCAGCAGCCAAGACCCAGGGGGCCGGGAGACCCAGTACTTC
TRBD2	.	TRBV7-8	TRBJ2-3	CASSITSGRSTDTQYF	TGTGCCAGCAGCATTACTAGCGGGAGGAGCACAGATACGCAGTATTTT
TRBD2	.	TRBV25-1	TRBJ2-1	CASSSLAPNYNEQFF	TGTGCCAGCAGTTCACTAGCGCCAAACTACAATGAGCAGTTCTTC
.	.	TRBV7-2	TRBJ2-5	CASSLDFRGWETQYF	TGTGCCAGCAGCTTAGACTTTCGGGGGTGGGAGACCCAGTACTTC
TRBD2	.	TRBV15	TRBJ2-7	CATSIGLAGDYYEQYF	TGTGCCACCAGCATTGGACTAGCGGGAGACTACTACGAGCAGTACTTC
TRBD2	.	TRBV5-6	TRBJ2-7	CASSLGLAGSSYEQYF	TGTGCCAGCAGCCTGGGACTAGCGGGATCCTCCTACGAGCAGTACTTC
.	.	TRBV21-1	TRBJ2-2	CATPLPFPGGELFF	TGTGCCACCCCTCTGCCTTTCCCTGGCGGGGAGCTGTTTTTT
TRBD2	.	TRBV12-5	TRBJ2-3	CASGRGGGIIADTQYF	TGTGCTAGTGGCCGAGGCGGGGGAATCATCGCAGATACGCAGTATTTT
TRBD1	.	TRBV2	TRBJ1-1	CASSEDRGSDGAFF	TGTGCCAGCAGTGAAGACAGGGGTTCAGATGGAGCTTTCTTT
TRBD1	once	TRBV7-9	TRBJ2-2	CASSLWDRVTGELFF	TGTGCCAGCAGCTTATGGGACAGAGTGACCGGGGAGCTGTTTTTT
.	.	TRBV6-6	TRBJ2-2	CASSWTEYTGELFF	TGTGCCAGCAGTTGGACAGAATACACCGGGGAGCTGTTTTTT
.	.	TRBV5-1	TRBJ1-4	CASSLANTDENLFF	TGCGCCAGCAGCTTGGCCAATACAGATGAAAATCTGTTTTTT
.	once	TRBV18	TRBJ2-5	CASSPNTGSRQETQYF	TGTGCCAGCTCACCAAATACGGGGAGCCGTCAAGAGACCCAGTACTTC
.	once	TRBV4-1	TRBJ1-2	CASSRDPGLNYGYTF	TGCGCCAGCAGCCGAGATCCGGGACTCAACTATGGCTACACCTTC